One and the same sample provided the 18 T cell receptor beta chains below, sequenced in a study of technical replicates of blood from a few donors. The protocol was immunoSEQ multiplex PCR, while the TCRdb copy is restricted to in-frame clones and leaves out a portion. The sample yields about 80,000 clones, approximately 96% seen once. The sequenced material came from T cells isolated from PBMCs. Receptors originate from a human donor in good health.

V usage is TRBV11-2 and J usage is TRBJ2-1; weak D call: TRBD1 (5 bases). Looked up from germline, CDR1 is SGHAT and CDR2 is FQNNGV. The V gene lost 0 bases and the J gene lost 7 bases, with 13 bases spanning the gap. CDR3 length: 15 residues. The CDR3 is CASSLESQVPNEQFF. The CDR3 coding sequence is TGTGCCAGCAGCTTAGAGTCACAGGTCCCGAATGAGCAGTTCTTC.

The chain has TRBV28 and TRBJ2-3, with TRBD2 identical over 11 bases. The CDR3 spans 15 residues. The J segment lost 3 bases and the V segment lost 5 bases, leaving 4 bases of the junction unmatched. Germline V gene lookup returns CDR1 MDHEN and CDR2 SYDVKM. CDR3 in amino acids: CASSPTSGRTDTQYF. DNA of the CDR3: TGTGCCAGCAGTCCAACTAGCGGGAGAACAGATACGCAGTATTTT.

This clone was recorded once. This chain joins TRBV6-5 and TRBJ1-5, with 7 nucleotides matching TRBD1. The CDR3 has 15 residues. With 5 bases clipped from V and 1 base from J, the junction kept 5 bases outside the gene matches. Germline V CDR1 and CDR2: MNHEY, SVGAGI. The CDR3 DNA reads TGTGCCAGCAGTGCGACAGGGTGGAGCAATCAGCCCCAGCATTTT. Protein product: CASSATGWSNQPQHF.

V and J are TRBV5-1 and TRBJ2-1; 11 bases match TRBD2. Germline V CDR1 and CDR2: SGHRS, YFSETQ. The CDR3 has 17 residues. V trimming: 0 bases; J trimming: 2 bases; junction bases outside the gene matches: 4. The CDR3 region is CASSLGLAGTAYNEQFF. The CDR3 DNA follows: TGCGCCAGCAGCTTGGGACTAGCGGGAACGGCCTACAATGAGCAGTTCTTC.

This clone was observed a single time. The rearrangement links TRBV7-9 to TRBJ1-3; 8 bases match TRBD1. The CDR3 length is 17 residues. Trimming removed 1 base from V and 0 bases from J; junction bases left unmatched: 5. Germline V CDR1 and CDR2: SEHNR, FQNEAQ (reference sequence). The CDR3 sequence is CASSLEDRDYSGNTIYF. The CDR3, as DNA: TGTGCCAGCAGCTTAGAGGACAGGGATTACTCTGGAAACACCATATATTTT.

CDR3 bases: TGTGCCAGCACCCTCGGGGGATGGGATGGCTACACCTTC. It translates to CASTLGGWDGYTF. The chain combines TRBV6-5 with TRBJ1-2, with a possible D match to TRBD1 (5 bases). CDR1 MNHEY and CDR2 SVGAGI come from the germline V gene. The V end was cut by 7 bases, the J end by 6 bases, with 15 bases between. There are 13 residues in the CDR3.

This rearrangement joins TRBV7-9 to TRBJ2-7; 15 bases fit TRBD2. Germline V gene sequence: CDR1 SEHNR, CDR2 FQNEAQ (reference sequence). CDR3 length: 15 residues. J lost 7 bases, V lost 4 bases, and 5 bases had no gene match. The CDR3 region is CASSYGLAGGWEQYF. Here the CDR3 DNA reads TGTGCCAGCAGCTACGGACTAGCGGGAGGGTGGGAGCAGTACTTC.

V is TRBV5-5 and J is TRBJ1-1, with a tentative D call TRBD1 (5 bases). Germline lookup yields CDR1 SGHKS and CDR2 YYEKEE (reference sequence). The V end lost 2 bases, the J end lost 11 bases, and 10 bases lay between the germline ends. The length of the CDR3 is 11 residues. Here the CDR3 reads CASSLGVSAFF. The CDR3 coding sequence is TGTGCCAGCAGCTTAGGGGTAAGCGCTTTCTTT.

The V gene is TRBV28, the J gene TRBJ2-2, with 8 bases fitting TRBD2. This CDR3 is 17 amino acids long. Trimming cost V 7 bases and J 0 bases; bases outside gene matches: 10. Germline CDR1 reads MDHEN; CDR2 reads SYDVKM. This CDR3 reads CASTISIAGPNTGELFF. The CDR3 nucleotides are TGTGCCAGCACCATCTCAATAGCGGGACCGAACACCGGGGAGCTGTTTTTT.

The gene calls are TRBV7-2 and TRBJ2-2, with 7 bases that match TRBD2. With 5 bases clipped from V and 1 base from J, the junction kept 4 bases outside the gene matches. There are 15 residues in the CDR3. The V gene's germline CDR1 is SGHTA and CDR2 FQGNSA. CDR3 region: CASSTSGENTGELFF. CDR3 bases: TGTGCCAGCAGCACCAGCGGGGAGAACACCGGGGAGCTGTTTTTT.

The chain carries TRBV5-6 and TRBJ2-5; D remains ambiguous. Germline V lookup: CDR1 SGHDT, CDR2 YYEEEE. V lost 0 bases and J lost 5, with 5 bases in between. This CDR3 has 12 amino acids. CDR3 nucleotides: TGTGCCAGCAGCTTGGCCATCGAGACCCAGTACTTC. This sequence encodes CASSLAIETQYF.

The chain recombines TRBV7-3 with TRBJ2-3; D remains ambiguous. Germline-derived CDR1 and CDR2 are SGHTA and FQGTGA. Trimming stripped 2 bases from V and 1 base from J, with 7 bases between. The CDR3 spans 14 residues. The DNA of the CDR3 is TGTGCCAGCAGCTTATTGGGCCGCACAGATACGCAGTATTTT. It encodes CASSLLGRTDTQYF.

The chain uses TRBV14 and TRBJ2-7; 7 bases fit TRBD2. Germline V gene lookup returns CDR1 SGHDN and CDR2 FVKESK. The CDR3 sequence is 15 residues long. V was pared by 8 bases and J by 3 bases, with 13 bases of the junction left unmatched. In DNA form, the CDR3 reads TGTGCCAGCTCCGACGGGGGGAAACAGCTCTACGAGCAGTACTTC. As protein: CASSDGGKQLYEQYF. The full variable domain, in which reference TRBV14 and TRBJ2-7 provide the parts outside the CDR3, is EAGVTQFPSHSVIEKGQTVTLRCDPISGHDNLYWYRRVMGKEIKFLLHFVKESKQDESGMPNNRFLAERTGGTYSTLKVQPAELEDSGVYFCASSDGGKQLYEQYFGPGTRLTVT.

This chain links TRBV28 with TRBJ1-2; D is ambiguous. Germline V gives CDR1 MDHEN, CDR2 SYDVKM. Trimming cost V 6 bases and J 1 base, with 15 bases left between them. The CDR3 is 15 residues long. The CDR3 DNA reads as TGTGCCAGCAGCTATGGGCCCCAGATTAACTATGGCTACACCTTC. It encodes CASSYGPQINYGYTF.

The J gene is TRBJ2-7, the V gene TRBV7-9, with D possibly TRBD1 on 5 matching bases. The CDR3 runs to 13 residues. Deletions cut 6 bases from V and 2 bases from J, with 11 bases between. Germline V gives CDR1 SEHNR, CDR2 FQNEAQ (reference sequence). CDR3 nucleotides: TGTGCCAGCAGGCCGGACAATACCTACGAGCAGTACTTC. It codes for CASRPDNTYEQYF.

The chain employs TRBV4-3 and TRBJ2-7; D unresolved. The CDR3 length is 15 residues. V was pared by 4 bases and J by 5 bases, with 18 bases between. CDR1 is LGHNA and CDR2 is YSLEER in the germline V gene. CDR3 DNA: TGCGCCAGCAGCCCCCTAATCAGGAACGTCGACGAGCAGTACTTC. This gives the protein CASSPLIRNVDEQYF.

CDR3 amino acids: CASSSQVGETQYF. The CDR3 nucleotides are TGTGCCAGCAGTTCCCAAGTCGGGGAGACCCAGTACTTC. The gene calls are TRBV2 and TRBJ2-5; D uncertain. Per the germline V gene, CDR1 is SNHLY and CDR2 is FYNNEI. There are 13 residues in the CDR3. V was shortened by 5 bases and J by 5 bases, with 12 bases between the two germline ends.

The CDR3 bases are TGTGCCATCAGGAGCGCGGGAGGGAACGAGCAGTACTTC. As protein: CAIRSAGGNEQYF. The chain is built from TRBV10-3 and TRBJ2-7; 9 bases match TRBD2. The CDR3 is 13 residues long. Unmatched junction bases numbered 5, after V lost 6 bases and J lost 5 bases. Germline V CDR1 and CDR2: ENHRY, SYGVKD.